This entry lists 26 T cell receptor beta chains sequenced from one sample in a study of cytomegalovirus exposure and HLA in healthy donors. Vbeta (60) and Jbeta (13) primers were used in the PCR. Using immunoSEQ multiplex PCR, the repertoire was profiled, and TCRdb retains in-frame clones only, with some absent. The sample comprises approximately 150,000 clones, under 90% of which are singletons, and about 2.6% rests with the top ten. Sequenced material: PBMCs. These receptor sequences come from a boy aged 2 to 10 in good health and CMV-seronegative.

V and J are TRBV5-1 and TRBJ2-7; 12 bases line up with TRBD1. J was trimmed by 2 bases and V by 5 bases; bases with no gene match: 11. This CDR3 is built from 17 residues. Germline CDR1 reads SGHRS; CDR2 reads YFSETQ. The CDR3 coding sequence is TGCGCCAGCAGGTTCGGACTGGGACAGGGGGCAACCTACGAGCAGTACTTC. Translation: CASRFGLGQGATYEQYF.

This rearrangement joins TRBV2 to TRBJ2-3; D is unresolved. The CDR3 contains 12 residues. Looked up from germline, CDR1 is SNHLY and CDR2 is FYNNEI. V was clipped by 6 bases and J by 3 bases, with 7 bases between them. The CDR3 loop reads CASRPRTDTQYF. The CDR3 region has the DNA TGTGCCAGCAGACCCAGAACAGATACGCAGTATTTT.

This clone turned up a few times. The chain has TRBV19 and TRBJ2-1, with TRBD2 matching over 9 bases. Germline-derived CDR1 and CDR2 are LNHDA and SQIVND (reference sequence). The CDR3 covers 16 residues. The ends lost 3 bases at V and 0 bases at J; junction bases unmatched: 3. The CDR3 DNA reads TGTGCCAGTAGTATGACTAGCGGTAGCTCCTACAATGAGCAGTTCTTC. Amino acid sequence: CASSMTSGSSYNEQFF.

This CDR3 is CASRDRGAGMGTEAFF. The DNA for the CDR3 is TGTGCCAGCAGGGATCGTGGGGCAGGGATGGGGACTGAAGCTTTCTTT. The V and J genes are TRBV2 and TRBJ1-1; tentative D call: TRBD1 (5 bases). The CDR3 spans 16 residues. V was cut by 6 bases and J by 5 bases, with 22 bases left in between. Germline values: CDR1 SNHLY, CDR2 FYNNEI.

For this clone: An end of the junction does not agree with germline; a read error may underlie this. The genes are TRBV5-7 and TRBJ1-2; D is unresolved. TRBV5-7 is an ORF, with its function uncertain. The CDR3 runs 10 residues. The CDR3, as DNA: TGTGCCAGCAGCTTGGTCGGGGAGAACTTC. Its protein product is CASSLVGENF.

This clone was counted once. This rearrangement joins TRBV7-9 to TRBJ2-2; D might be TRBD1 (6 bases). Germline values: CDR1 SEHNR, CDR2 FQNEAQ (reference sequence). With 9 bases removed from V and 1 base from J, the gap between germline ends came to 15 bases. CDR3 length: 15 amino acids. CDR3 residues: CASRVIQGNTGELFF. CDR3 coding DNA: TGTGCCAGTCGGGTAATACAGGGGAACACCGGGGAGCTGTTTTTT.

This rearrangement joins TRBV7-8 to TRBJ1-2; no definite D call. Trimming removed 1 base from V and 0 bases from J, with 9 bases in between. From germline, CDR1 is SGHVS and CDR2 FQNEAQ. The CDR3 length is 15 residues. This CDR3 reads CASSLDRGTNYGYTF. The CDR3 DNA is TGTGCCAGCAGCTTAGATCGTGGCACTAACTATGGCTACACCTTC.

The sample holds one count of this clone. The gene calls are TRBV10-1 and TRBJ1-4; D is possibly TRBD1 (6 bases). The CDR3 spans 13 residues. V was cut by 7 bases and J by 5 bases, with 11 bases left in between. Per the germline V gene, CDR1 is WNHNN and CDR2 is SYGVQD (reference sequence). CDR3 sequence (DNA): TGCGCCAGCACACAGGGCTCAAATGAAAAACTGTTTTTT. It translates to CASTQGSNEKLFF.

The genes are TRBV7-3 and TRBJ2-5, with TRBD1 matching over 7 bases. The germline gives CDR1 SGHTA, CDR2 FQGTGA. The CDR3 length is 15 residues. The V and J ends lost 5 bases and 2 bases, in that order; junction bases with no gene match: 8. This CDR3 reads CASSPGQVQQETQYF. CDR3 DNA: TGTGCCAGCAGCCCCGGACAGGTTCAACAAGAGACCCAGTACTTC.

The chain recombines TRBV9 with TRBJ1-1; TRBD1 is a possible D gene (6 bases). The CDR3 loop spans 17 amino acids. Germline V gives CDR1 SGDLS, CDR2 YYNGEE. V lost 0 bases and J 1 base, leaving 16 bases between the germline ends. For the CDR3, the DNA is TGTGCCAGCAGCGTAGGTCAGGGGTGGGGTAAGAACACTGAAGCTTTCTTT. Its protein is CASSVGQGWGKNTEAFF.

The CDR3 DNA is TGTGCCAGCAGCTTAAGCCCAGGGCAAGAGACCCAGTACTTC. It is translated as CASSLSPGQETQYF. The chain uses TRBV7-3 and TRBJ2-5; a weak D match, TRBD1 (5 bases). Trimming removed 1 base at V and 2 bases at J, with 8 bases between. CDR3 length: 14 amino acids. Germline lookup yields CDR1 SGHTA and CDR2 FQGTGA.

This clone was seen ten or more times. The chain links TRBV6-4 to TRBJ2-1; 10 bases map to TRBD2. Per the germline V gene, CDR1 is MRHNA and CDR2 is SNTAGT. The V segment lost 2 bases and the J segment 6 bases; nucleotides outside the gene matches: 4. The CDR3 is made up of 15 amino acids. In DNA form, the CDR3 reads TGTGCCAGCAGTGACGGGACTAGCGAGAGCAATGAGCAGTTCTTC. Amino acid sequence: CASSDGTSESNEQFF.

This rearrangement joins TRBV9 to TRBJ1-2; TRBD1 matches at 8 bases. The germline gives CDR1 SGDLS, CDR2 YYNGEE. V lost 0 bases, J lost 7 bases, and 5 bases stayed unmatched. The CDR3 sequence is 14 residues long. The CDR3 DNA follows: TGTGCCAGCAGCGTAGCGGGGACAGGTTTTGGCTACACCTTC. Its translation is CASSVAGTGFGYTF.

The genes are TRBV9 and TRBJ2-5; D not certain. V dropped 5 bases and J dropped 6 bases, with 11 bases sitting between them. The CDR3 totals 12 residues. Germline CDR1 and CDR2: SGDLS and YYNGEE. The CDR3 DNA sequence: TGTGCCAGCAGTGACACAGTAAAGACCCAGTACTTC. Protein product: CASSDTVKTQYF.

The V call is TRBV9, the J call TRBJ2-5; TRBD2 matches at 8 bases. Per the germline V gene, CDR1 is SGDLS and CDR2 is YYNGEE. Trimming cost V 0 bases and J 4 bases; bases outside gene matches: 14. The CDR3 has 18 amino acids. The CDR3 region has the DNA TGTGCCAGCAGCGTAGACCCACGACCGGGGGGGCCCTTAGAGACCCAGTACTTC. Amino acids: CASSVDPRPGGPLETQYF.

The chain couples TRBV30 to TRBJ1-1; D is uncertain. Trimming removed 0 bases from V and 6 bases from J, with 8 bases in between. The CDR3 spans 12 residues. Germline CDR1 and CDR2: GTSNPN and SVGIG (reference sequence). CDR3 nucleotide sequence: TGTGCCTGGAGTGTACTCCGGGCTGAAGCTTTCTTT. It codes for CAWSVLRAEAFF.

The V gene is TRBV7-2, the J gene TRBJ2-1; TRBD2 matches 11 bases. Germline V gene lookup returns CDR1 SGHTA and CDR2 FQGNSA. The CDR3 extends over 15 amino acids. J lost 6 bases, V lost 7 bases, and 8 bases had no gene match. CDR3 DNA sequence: TGTGCCAGCACCCCGGGACTAGCGGAACTCAATGAGCAGTTCTTC. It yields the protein CASTPGLAELNEQFF.

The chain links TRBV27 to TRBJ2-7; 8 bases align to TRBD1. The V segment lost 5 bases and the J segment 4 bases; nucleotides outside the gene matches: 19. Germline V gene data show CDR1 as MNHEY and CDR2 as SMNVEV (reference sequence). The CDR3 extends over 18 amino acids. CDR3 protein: CASSGNKNTGGLPYEQYF. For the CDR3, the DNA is TGTGCCAGCAGTGGAAACAAGAATACAGGGGGTTTACCATACGAGCAGTACTTC.

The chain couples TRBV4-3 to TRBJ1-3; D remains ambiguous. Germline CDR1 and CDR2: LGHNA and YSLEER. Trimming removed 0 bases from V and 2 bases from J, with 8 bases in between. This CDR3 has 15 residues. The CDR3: CASSQDLHTGNTIYF. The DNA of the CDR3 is TGCGCCAGCAGCCAAGATTTACATACTGGAAACACCATATATTTT.

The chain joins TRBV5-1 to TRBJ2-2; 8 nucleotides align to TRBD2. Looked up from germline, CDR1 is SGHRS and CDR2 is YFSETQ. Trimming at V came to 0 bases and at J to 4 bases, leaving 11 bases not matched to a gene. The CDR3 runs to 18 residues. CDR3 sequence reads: CASSLALLAGPSTGELFF. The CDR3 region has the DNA TGCGCCAGCAGCTTGGCCCTTTTAGCGGGACCCTCCACCGGGGAGCTGTTTTTT.

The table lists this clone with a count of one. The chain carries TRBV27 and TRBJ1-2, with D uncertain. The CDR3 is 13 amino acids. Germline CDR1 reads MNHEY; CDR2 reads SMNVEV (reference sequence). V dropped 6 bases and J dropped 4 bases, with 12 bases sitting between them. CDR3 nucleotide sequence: TGTGCCAGCAGCCGCGGGGAGGGCTATGGCTACACCTTC. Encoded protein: CASSRGEGYGYTF.

CDR3 in DNA: TGCGCCAGCAGCCTTCAGAGCGGGAGGGACTACGAGCAGTACTTC. Amino acids: CASSLQSGRDYEQYF. The rearrangement joins TRBV4-3 to TRBJ2-7, with 10 bases fitting TRBD2. Looked up from germline, CDR1 is LGHNA and CDR2 is YSLEER. With 4 bases clipped from V and 3 bases from J, the junction kept 6 bases outside the gene matches. The CDR3 is made up of 15 amino acids.

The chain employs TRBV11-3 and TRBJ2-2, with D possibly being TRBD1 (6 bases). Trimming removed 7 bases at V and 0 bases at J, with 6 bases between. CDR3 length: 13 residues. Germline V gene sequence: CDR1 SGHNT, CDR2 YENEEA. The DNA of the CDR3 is TGTGCCAGCACAGGGGCGAACACCGGGGAGCTGTTTTTT. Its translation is CASTGANTGELFF.

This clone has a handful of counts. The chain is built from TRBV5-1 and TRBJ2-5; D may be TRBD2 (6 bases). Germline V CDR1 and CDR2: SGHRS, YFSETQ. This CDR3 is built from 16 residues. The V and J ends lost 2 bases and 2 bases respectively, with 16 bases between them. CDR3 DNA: TGCGCCAGCAGCTTTCCCGGGGCGGGGCGTCAAGAGACCCAGTACTTC. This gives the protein CASSFPGAGRQETQYF.

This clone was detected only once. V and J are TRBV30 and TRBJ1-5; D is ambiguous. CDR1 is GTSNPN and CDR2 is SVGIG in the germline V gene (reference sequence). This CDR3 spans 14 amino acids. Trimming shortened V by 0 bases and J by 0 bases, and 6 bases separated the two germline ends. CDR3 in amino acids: CAWSVLTSNQPQHF. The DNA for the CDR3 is TGTGCCTGGAGTGTACTCACTAGCAATCAGCCCCAGCATTTT.

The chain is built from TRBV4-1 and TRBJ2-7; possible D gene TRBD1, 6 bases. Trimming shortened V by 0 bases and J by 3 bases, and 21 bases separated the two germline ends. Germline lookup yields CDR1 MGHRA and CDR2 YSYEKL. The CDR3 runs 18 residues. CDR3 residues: CASSQDRQGFPLVYEQYF. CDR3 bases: TGCGCCAGCAGCCAAGATCGTCAGGGGTTCCCCCTTGTCTACGAGCAGTACTTC.